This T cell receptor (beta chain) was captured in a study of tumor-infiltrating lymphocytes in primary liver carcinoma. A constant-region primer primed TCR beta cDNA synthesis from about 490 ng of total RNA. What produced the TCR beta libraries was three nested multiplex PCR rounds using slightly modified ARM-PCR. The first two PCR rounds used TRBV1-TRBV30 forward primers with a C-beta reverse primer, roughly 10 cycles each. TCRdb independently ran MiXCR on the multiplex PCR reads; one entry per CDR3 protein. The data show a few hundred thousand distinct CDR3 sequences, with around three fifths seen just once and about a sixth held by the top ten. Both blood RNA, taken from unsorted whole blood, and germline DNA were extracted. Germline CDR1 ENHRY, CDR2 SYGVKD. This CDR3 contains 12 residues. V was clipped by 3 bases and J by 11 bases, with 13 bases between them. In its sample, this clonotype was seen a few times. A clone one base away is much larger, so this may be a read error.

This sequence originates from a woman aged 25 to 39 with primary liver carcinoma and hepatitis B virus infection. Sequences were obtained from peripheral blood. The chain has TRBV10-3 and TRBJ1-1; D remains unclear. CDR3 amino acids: CAISDASGNAFF. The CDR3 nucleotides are TGTGCCATCAGTGACGCCTCGGGGAACGCTTTCTTT.